The 32 T cell receptor beta chains listed next were all sequenced from one sample in a study of T-cell memory formation after mild COVID-19. TCRdb redid the calling of the 5' RACE reads with MiXCR, one entry per CDR3 protein. Of under 650,000 distinct CDR3 sequences in the sample, 18% were seen once. Sequenced: PBMCs or a T cell subset sorted from them (not recorded which). These receptor sequences come from an adult woman who had mild COVID-19 (a few samples of this study predate the infection). Cell type and time point are not known.

The chain links TRBV6-2 or TRBV6-3 to TRBJ2-3; D gene unclear. The CDR3 covers 17 residues. Trimming removed 6 bases from V and 10 bases from J, with 29 bases in between. CDR1 is MNHEY, CDR2 SVGEGT, per germline. CDR3 protein: CASSRPVTRSVGYSQYF. In nucleotides, the CDR3 is TGTGCCAGCAGCCGCCCGGTGACTCGCTCAGTAGGATATTCGCAGTATTTT.

This clonotype has a count of ten or more. This chain joins TRBV5-1 and TRBJ2-7; 7 nucleotides line up with TRBD2. V was pared by 1 base and J by 2 bases, with 15 bases of the junction left unmatched. Per the germline V gene, CDR1 is SGHRS and CDR2 is YFSETQ. The length of the CDR3 is 18 residues. CDR3 nucleotides: TGCGCCAGCAGCTTGACGTGGGAGGGCTCCTTCGCAACCTACGAGCAGTACTTC. Translated: CASSLTWEGSFATYEQYF. The variable domain in full, completed from reference TRBV5-1 and TRBJ2-7, reads KAGVTQTPRYLIKTRGQQVTLSCSPISGHRSVSWYQQTPGQGLQFLFEYFSETQRNKGNFPGRFSGRQFSNSRSEMNVSTLELGDSALYLCASSLTWEGSFATYEQYFGPGTRLTVT.

This clonotype was counted between two and nine times. The chain combines TRBV18 with TRBJ1-1; D possibly corresponds to TRBD1 (5 bases). From germline, CDR1 is KGHSH and CDR2 LQKENI. Trimming removed 1 base from V and 5 bases from J, with 14 bases in between. This CDR3 has 15 residues. The CDR3 reads CASSPQGAGWTEAFF. DNA of the CDR3: TGTGCCAGCTCACCACAAGGGGCGGGGTGGACTGAAGCTTTCTTT.

This clonotype was seen a few times. V gene TRBV20-1 combines with J gene TRBJ2-1, with 12 bases lining up with TRBD2. The V gene's germline CDR1 is DFQATT and CDR2 SNEGSKA (reference sequence). This CDR3 region has 17 residues. V lost 2 bases to trimming and J lost 5 bases; unmatched junction nucleotides: 10. Written as DNA, the CDR3 is TGCAGTGCTAGACTTACTAGCGGGAGGCTTCCGGACAATGAGCAGTTCTTC. Translating gives CSARLTSGRLPDNEQFF.

CDR3 loop: CASSQELDGPAFF. CDR3 in DNA: TGTGCCAGCAGCCAAGAATTAGACGGACCGGCTTTCTTT. The chain links TRBV14 to TRBJ1-1; D not resolved. In germline, CDR1 is SGHDN, CDR2 FVKESK. The CDR3 sequence is 13 residues long. V lost 0 bases and J 11 bases, leaving 13 bases between the germline ends. The full variable domain, completed using reference TRBV14 and TRBJ1-1, is EAGVTQFPSHSVIEKGQTVTLRCDPISGHDNLYWYRRVMGKEIKFLLHFVKESKQDESGMPNNRFLAERTGGTYSTLKVQPAELEDSGVYFCASSQELDGPAFFGQGTRLTVV.

This clonotype was seen a handful of times. The CDR3 reads CASSLEAVRNTEAFF. CDR3 nucleotides: TGTGCCAGCAGCTTGGAGGCAGTGAGGAACACTGAAGCTTTCTTT. The rearrangement uses TRBV7-2 and TRBJ1-1, with D uncertain. The germline V gene has CDR1 SGHTA and CDR2 FQGNSA. V lost 3 bases and J 1 base, leaving 12 bases between the germline ends. This CDR3 contains 15 residues. The whole variable domain, remainder taken from reference TRBV7-2 and TRBJ1-1, is GAGVSQSPSNKVTEKGKDVELRCDPISGHTALYWYRQSLGQGLEFLIYFQGNSAPDKSGLPSDRFSAERTGGSVSTLTIQRTQQEDSAVYLCASSLEAVRNTEAFFGQGTRLTVV.

This clonotype was seen many times. The rearrangement uses TRBV7-6 and TRBJ2-1; D is possibly TRBD2 (6 bases). V lost 1 base, J lost 2 bases, and 18 bases lay in between. The CDR3 has 18 residues. Per the germline V gene, CDR1 is SGHVS and CDR2 is FNYEAQ. In DNA form, the CDR3 reads TGTGCCAGCAGCTTAGATGGCGGGATTACCGGGGCCTACAATGAGCAGTTCTTC. Its translation is CASSLDGGITGAYNEQFF.

The gene calls are TRBV5-1 and TRBJ1-1; 9 bases match TRBD1. The germline V gene has CDR1 SGHRS and CDR2 YFSETQ. V gave up 5 bases and J gave up 5 bases; unmatched junction bases: 7. The CDR3 is 14 amino acids. CDR3 in amino acids: CASRTTGGVTEAFF. DNA of the CDR3: TGCGCCAGCAGGACTACAGGGGGCGTAACTGAAGCTTTCTTT.

This clonotype was detected a few times. This chain connects TRBV5-5 to TRBJ2-7; no clear D. Germline V gene sequence: CDR1 SGHKS, CDR2 YYEKEE (reference sequence). Trimming took 4 bases from V and 0 from J, leaving 8 bases between them. The CDR3 extends over 13 amino acids. As DNA, the CDR3 is TGTGCCAGCAGCCGTAGGGCCTCCTACGAGCAGTACTTC. This sequence encodes CASSRRASYEQYF.

The CDR3 protein is CASSQVDLASETQYF. CDR3 DNA sequence: TGCGCCAGCAGCCAAGTGGATCTAGCATCCGAGACCCAGTACTTC. This rearrangement joins TRBV4-1 to TRBJ2-5; tentatively, D is TRBD2 (5 bases). CDR3 length: 15 residues. The V end was cut by 1 base, the J end by 5 bases, with 14 bases between. Germline loops: CDR1 MGHRA, CDR2 YSYEKL.

This clonotype showed up just a few times. V usage is TRBV12-3 or TRBV12-4 and J usage is TRBJ1-2; 9 positions agree with TRBD1. The CDR3 spans 14 residues. Unmatched junction bases numbered 8, after V lost 6 bases and J lost 6 bases. The CDR3 DNA follows: TGTGCCAGCAGCCTTACAGGGACAGGGCATGGCTACACCTTC. The encoded protein is CASSLTGTGHGYTF.

There are a few counts of this clonotype. The chain links TRBV7-2 to TRBJ2-5; 8 bases align to TRBD1. Losses at the gene ends were 5 bases for V and 6 bases for J; bases not matched to a gene: 5. Germline V CDR1 and CDR2: SGHTA, FQGNSA. This CDR3 has 13 amino acids. The CDR3 DNA reads TGTGCCAGCAGCGGACAGGGTACAAAGACCCAGTACTTC. Amino acids: CASSGQGTKTQYF.

The chain couples TRBV7-9 to TRBJ1-3; TRBD1 matches 7 bases. The length of the CDR3 is 14 residues. V trimming: 5 bases; J trimming: 3 bases; junction bases outside the gene matches: 4. Germline lookup yields CDR1 SEHNR and CDR2 FQNEAQ (reference sequence). The CDR3 sequence is CASSPTGIGNTIYF. The CDR3 DNA reads TGTGCCAGCAGCCCGACAGGGATTGGAAACACCATATATTTT.

This clonotype has just a few counts. The V call is TRBV12-3 or TRBV12-4, the J call TRBJ2-3; the match to TRBD2 covers 15 bases. This CDR3 spans 18 amino acids. The V gene end was trimmed by 4 bases and the J gene end by 4 bases; junction bases not matched to a gene: 9. CDR3 protein: CASSSPGLAGGLSDTQYF. CDR3 bases: TGTGCCAGCAGTTCTCCTGGACTAGCGGGGGGGCTGTCAGATACGCAGTATTTT.

This clonotype was counted only a few times. J is TRBJ2-7 and V is TRBV15; 7 nucleotides align to TRBD2. CDR1 LNHNV and CDR2 YYDKDF come from the germline V gene (reference sequence). J lost 4 bases, V lost 1 base, and 10 bases had no gene match. The CDR3 loop spans 16 amino acids. The CDR3 coding sequence is TGTGCCACCAGCAGAGTAGCAGCGGGGCCCTCTTACGAGCAGTACTTC. Protein product: CATSRVAAGPSYEQYF. Full variable domain (missing parts from reference TRBV15 and TRBJ2-7): DAMVIQNPRYQVTQFGKPVTLSCSQTLNHNVMYWYQQKSSQAPKLLFHYYDKDFNNEADTPDNFQSRRPNTSFCFLDIRSPGLGDTAMYLCATSRVAAGPSYEQYFGPGTRLTVT.

The CDR3 loop is CSARKGADFVNTEAFF. The CDR3, as DNA: TGCAGCGCTAGAAAGGGGGCGGATTTCGTGAACACTGAAGCTTTCTTT. J is TRBJ1-1 and V is TRBV29-1; TRBD1 matches 7 bases. The CDR3 totals 16 residues. The germline V gene encodes CDR1 SQVTM and CDR2 ANQGSEA. After removal of 7 bases from V and 0 bases from J, the junction contained 14 bases not matched to a gene. Drawing the rest from reference TRBV29-1 and TRBJ1-1, the complete variable domain is SAVISQKPSRDICQRGTSLTIQCQVDSQVTMMFWYRQQPGQSLTLIATANQGSEATYESGFVIDKFPISRPNLTFSTLTVSNMSPEDSSIYLCSARKGADFVNTEAFFGQGTRLTVV.

In this sample, this clonotype turned up a few times. The chain is built from TRBV15 and TRBJ2-7, with 9 bases lining up with TRBD2. The CDR3 is 16 residues long. Losses at the gene ends were 3 bases for V and 8 bases for J; bases not matched to a gene: 14. The germline CDR1 and CDR2 sequences are LNHNV and YYDKDF (reference sequence). The CDR3 here is CATSSQRGVPLTKQYF. The CDR3 DNA follows: TGTGCCACCAGCAGCCAGCGGGGGGTCCCCCTTACGAAGCAGTACTTC.

This clonotype has a handful of counts. The chain couples TRBV11-2 to TRBJ2-1, with no clear D. Germline CDR1 SGHAT, CDR2 FQNNGV. The CDR3 spans 16 residues. The V end lost 0 bases, the J end lost 0 bases, and 9 bases lay between the germline ends. CDR3 coding DNA: TGTGCCAGCAGCTTAGAAGGGTGGGTCTCCTACAATGAGCAGTTCTTC. Translating gives CASSLEGWVSYNEQFF. Complete variable domain (other parts from reference TRBV11-2 and TRBJ2-1): EAGVAQSPRYKIIEKRQSVAFWCNPISGHATLYWYQQILGQGPKLLIQFQNNGVVDDSQLPKDRFSAERLKGVDSTLKIQPAKLEDSAVYLCASSLEGWVSYNEQFFGPGTRLTVL.

The chain is built from TRBV23-1 and TRBJ2-1, with D perhaps TRBD1 or TRBD2 (5 bases each). TRBV23-1 is identified as an open reading frame with a role that is uncertain. V gave up 11 bases and J gave up 0 bases, with 14 bases separating them. The CDR3 totals 14 residues. The CDR3 loop is CAALEGSSYNEQFF. Here the CDR3 DNA reads TGCGCCGCGTTAGAGGGGAGCTCCTACAATGAGCAGTTCTTC.

This clonotype has more than one count but fewer than ten. The V and J genes are TRBV20-1 and TRBJ2-3; D gene unclear. Germline CDR1 DFQATT, CDR2 SNEGSKA (reference sequence). CDR3 length: 12 amino acids. Deletions cut 1 base from V and 3 bases from J, with 5 bases between. Written as DNA, the CDR3 is TGCAGTGCTAGAGTGGGGACAGATACGCAGTATTTT. This gives the protein CSARVGTDTQYF.

This clonotype was recorded a few times. The V call is TRBV7-2, the J call TRBJ2-7; D is unresolved. The CDR3 totals 13 residues. CDR1 and CDR2 (germline): SGHTA, FQGNSA. V lost 4 bases and J lost 3, with 10 bases in between. The CDR3 sequence: CASSSAGIYEQYF. The CDR3 DNA is TGTGCCAGCAGCTCTGCTGGGATCTACGAGCAGTACTTC.

The chain combines TRBV5-1 with TRBJ2-5; 9 bases agree with TRBD1. Germline CDR1 and CDR2: SGHRS and YFSETQ. The CDR3 length is 21 residues. V lost 1 base, J lost 7 bases, and 26 bases stayed unmatched. As DNA, the CDR3 is TGCGCCAGCAGCTTGTATCGATCTCTTGGGGACAGGGAAGCCGGTCGGGGGACCCAGTACTTC. Amino acids: CASSLYRSLGDREAGRGTQYF.

In its sample, this clonotype was seen a few times. J is TRBJ1-2 and V is TRBV9, with D tentatively TRBD1 (5 bases). The V and J ends lost 0 bases and 4 bases respectively, with 13 bases between them. Germline CDR1 SGDLS, CDR2 YYNGEE. This CDR3 comprises 15 residues. The CDR3 DNA sequence: TGTGCCAGCAGCGTAGAGGCAGGGTCGTTCTATGGCTACACCTTC. Translated, it gives CASSVEAGSFYGYTF. The full variable domain, rest sourced from reference TRBV9 and TRBJ1-2, is DSGVTQTPKHLITATGQRVTLRCSPRSGDLSVYWYQQSLDQGLQFLIQYYNGEERAKGNILERFSAQQFPDLHSELNLSSLELGDSALYFCASSVEAGSFYGYTFGSGTRLTVV.

The sample holds a few counts of this clonotype. The CDR3 sequence: CSARGVGSPTGELFF. As DNA, the CDR3 is TGCAGTGCTAGAGGGGTTGGCAGCCCCACCGGGGAGCTGTTTTTT. This chain links TRBV20-1 with TRBJ2-2; D ambiguous. Germline V gene lookup returns CDR1 DFQATT and CDR2 SNEGSKA (reference sequence). The CDR3 runs to 15 residues. Trimming took 1 base from V and 4 from J, leaving 13 bases between them.

This clonotype has at least ten counts. The chain carries TRBV7-9 and TRBJ2-1; the D is unclear. The CDR3 is made up of 16 amino acids. Germline CDR1 SEHNR, CDR2 FQNEAQ (reference sequence). V was shortened by 4 bases and J by 3 bases, with 16 bases between the two germline ends. CDR3 in amino acids: CASSSKRLDFYNEQFF. As DNA, the CDR3 is TGTGCCAGCAGCTCGAAGAGGCTAGACTTCTACAATGAGCAGTTCTTC.

This clonotype was picked up a small number of times. The chain joins TRBV11-3 to TRBJ2-1; 7 nucleotides line up with TRBD2. The CDR3 has 13 amino acids. The V segment lost 4 bases and the J segment 7 bases; nucleotides outside the gene matches: 4. Germline loops: CDR1 SGHNT, CDR2 YENEEA. The CDR3 loop reads CASSSGGSNEQFF. The CDR3 nucleotides are TGTGCCAGCAGCTCCGGGGGGAGTAATGAGCAGTTCTTC.

The V call is TRBV6-5, the J call TRBJ2-1, with TRBD2 identical over 9 bases. Trimming removed 4 bases from V and 12 bases from J; junction bases left unmatched: 4. CDR1 and CDR2 (germline): MNHEY, SVGAGI. This CDR3 contains 12 residues. As DNA, the CDR3 is TGTGCCAGCAGTTCGGGAGCGGGAGGGCAGTTCTTC. Encoded protein: CASSSGAGGQFF.

In its sample, this clonotype was seen many times. The CDR3 loop is CSAYSGLSYEQYF. CDR3 bases: TGCAGTGCTTATAGCGGCCTCTCCTACGAGCAGTACTTC. The chain combines TRBV20-1 with TRBJ2-7; maybe TRBD2 (6 bases). This CDR3 has 13 residues. In germline, CDR1 is DFQATT, CDR2 SNEGSKA (reference sequence). V was clipped by 5 bases and J by 0 bases, with 11 bases between them.

This chain links TRBV19 with TRBJ2-7; D is uncertain. V was pared by 2 bases and J by 2 bases, with 7 bases between. Germline V gives CDR1 LNHDA, CDR2 SQIVND (reference sequence). The CDR3 consists of 13 residues. Here the CDR3 reads CASSIRIAYEQYF. DNA for the CDR3: TGTGCCAGTAGTATACGGATTGCCTACGAGCAGTACTTC. Using reference TRBV19 and TRBJ2-7 for the parts outside the CDR3, the full variable domain is DGGITQSPKYLFRKEGQNVTLSCEQNLNHDAMYWYRQDPGQGLRLIYYSQIVNDFQKGDIAEGYSVSREKKESFPLTVTSAQKNPTAFYLCASSIRIAYEQYFGPGTRLTVT.

There are many counts of this clonotype. The chain has TRBV3-1 and TRBJ2-5; the D is unclear. The CDR3 loop spans 15 amino acids. V was cut by 1 base and J by 3 bases, with 12 bases left in between. CDR1 and CDR2 from the germline V gene are LGHDT and YNNKEL (reference sequence). CDR3 in amino acids: CASSQVSSEKETQYF. CDR3 in DNA: TGTGCCAGCAGCCAAGTTAGCAGCGAGAAAGAGACCCAGTACTTC.

V and J are TRBV15 and TRBJ1-5; D may be TRBD1 (6 bases). The CDR3 length is 15 residues. Germline assignment: CDR1 LNHNV and CDR2 YYDKDF (reference sequence). V was cut by 8 bases and J by 1 base, with 15 bases left in between. In nucleotides, the CDR3 is TGTGCCACCGCGGAAAGGGGGTACAGCAATCAGCCCCAGCATTTT. Its translation: CATAERGYSNQPQHF.

The CDR3, as DNA: TGCGCCAGCAGCTTATCACGACTAGCGGGAGCCGTAAGCTCCTACGAGCAGTACTTC. Its protein is CASSLSRLAGAVSSYEQYF. The chain joins TRBV5-1 to TRBJ2-7; 12 nucleotides match TRBD2. Trimming at V came to 2 bases and at J to 0 bases, leaving 12 bases not matched to a gene. This CDR3 has 19 residues. CDR1 and CDR2 from the germline V gene are SGHRS and YFSETQ.